This TCR beta chain was obtained from a study of T cell responses to AZD1222 COVID-19 vaccine. Germline V gene data show CDR1 as KGHDR and CDR2 as SFDVKD. V lost 7 bases, J lost 1 base, and 7 bases stayed unmatched. There are 16 residues in the CDR3. Data came from immunoSEQ multiplex PCR; TCRdb stores just in-frame clones and leaves some out. Of under 150,000 clones listed, roughly 90% are singletons. The TCR sequence derives from an adult in good health. The chain links TRBV24-1 to TRBJ2-5; TRBD1 aligns across 11 bases. This material consisted of peripheral blood, taken on day 0 of AZD1222 vaccination. The CDR3 here is CATSKPGQGVQETQYF. CDR3 coding DNA: TGTGCCACCAGCAAACCGGGACAGGGGGTCCAAGAGACCCAGTACTTC.